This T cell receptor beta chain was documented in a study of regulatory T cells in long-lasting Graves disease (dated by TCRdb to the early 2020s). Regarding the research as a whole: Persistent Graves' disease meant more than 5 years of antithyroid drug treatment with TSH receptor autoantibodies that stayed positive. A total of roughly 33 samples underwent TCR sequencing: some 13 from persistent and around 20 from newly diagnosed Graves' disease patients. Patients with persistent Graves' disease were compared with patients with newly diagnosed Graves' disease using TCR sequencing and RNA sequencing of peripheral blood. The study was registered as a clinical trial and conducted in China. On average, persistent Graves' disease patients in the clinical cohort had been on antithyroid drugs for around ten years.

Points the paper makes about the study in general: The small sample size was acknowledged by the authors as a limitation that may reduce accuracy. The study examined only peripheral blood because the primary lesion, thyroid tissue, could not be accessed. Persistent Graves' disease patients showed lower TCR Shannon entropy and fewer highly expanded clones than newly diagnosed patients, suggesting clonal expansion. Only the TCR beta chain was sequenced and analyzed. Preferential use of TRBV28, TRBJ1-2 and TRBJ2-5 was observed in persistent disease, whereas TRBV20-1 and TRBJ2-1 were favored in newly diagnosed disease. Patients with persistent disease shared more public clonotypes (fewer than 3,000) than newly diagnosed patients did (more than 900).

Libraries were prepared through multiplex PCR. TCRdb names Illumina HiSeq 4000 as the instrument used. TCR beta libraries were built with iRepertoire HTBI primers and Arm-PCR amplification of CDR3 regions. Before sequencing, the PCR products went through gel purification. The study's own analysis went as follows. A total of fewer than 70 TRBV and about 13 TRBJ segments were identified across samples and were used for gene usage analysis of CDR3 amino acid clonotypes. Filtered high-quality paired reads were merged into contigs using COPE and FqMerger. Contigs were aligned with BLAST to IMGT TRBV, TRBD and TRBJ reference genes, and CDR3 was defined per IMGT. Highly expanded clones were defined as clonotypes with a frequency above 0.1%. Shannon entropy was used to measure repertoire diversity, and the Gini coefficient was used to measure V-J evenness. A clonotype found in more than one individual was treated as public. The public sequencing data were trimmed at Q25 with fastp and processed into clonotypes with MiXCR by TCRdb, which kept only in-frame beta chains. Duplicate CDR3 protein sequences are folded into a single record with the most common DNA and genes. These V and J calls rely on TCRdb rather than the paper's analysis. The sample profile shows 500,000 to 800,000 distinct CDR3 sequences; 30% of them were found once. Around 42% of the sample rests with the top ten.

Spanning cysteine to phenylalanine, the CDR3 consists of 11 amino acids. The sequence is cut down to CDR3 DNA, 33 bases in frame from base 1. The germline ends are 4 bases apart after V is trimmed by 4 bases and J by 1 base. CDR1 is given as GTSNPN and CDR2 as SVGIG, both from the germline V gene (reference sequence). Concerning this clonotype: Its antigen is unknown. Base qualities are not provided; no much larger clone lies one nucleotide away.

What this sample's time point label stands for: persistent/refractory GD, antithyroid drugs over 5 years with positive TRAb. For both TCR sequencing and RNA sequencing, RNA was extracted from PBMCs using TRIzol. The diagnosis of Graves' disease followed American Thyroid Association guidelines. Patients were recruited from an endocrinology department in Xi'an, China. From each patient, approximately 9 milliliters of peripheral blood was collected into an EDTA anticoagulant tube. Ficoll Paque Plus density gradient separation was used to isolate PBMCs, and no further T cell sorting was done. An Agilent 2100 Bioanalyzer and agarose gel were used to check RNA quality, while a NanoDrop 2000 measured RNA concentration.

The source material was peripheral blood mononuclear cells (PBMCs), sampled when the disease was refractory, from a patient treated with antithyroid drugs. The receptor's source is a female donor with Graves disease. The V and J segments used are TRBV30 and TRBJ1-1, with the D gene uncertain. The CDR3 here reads CAWTTNTEAFF. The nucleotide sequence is TGTGCCTGGACAACGAACACTGAAGCTTTCTTT.